These 15 T cell receptor beta chains share one sample of origin, sequenced in a study of cytomegalovirus exposure and HLA in healthy donors. Assay: immunoSEQ multiplex PCR; the TCRdb copy retains only in-frame clones and omits some. The table has 120,000 or so clones, 80% to 90% seen once. The sample was PBMCs. The receptors shown here come from a woman under 30 in good health and CMV-seronegative.

The chain links TRBV29-1 to TRBJ1-1; tentatively, D is TRBD1 (6 bases). CDR1 and CDR2 from the germline V gene are SQVTM and ANQGSEA. The CDR3 runs to 14 residues. V was pared by 5 bases and J by 2 bases, with 15 bases between. CDR3 coding DNA: TGCAGCGTTTTATTAAGGGGGAAAAACACTGAAGCTTTCTTT. Amino acid sequence: CSVLLRGKNTEAFF.

In its sample, this clone was seen once. This chain links TRBV5-6 with TRBJ1-5, with D possibly being TRBD1 (6 bases). This CDR3 contains 14 residues. Germline lookup yields CDR1 SGHDT and CDR2 YYEEEE. Trimming took 0 bases from V and 4 from J, leaving 8 bases between them. The CDR3 sequence: CASSLGTGNQPQHF. CDR3 DNA sequence: TGTGCCAGCAGCTTGGGTACAGGGAATCAGCCCCAGCATTTT.

This clone was counted a single time. J is TRBJ2-5 and V is TRBV6-5; TRBD2 agrees at 11 bases. Germline CDR1 reads MNHEY; CDR2 reads SVGAGI. The CDR3 has 14 amino acids. V lost 7 bases, J lost 5 bases, and 6 bases stayed unmatched. CDR3 loop: CASNDPSGGETQYF. CDR3 coding DNA: TGTGCCAGCAACGACCCTAGCGGGGGGGAGACCCAGTACTTC.

The rearrangement joins TRBV6-5 to TRBJ2-2, with 7 bases identical to TRBD2. V was clipped by 0 bases and J by 4 bases; unmatched bases: 5. Per the germline V gene, CDR1 is MNHEY and CDR2 is SVGAGI. The length of the CDR3 is 16 residues. CDR3: CASSYSGGSGTGELFF. The CDR3 coding sequence is TGTGCCAGCAGTTACTCAGGCGGGAGTGGCACCGGGGAGCTGTTTTTT.

This clone has more than one count but fewer than ten. The chain uses TRBV28 and TRBJ1-1; unclear D gene. This CDR3 is 14 amino acids long. V was trimmed by 3 bases and J by 0 bases, leaving 8 bases between them. The V gene's germline CDR1 is MDHEN and CDR2 SYDVKM. In nucleotides, the CDR3 is TGTGCCAGCAGTTTGCACGCGCTGAACACTGAAGCTTTCTTT. Encoded protein: CASSLHALNTEAFF.

The table lists this clone with a count of one. The J gene is TRBJ1-2, the V gene TRBV11-2; D is possibly TRBD1 (5 bases). Trimming shortened V by 4 bases and J by 6 bases, and 9 bases separated the two germline ends. The CDR3 has 12 residues. CDR1 is SGHAT and CDR2 is FQNNGV in the germline V gene. The CDR3 sequence is CASSSRGDGYTF. The CDR3 DNA reads TGTGCCAGCAGCTCCCGGGGGGATGGCTACACCTTC.

The chain uses TRBV5-1 and TRBJ2-3; 12 nucleotides match TRBD2. Germline values: CDR1 SGHRS, CDR2 YFSETQ. The V gene end was trimmed by 4 bases and the J gene end by 7 bases; junction bases not matched to a gene: 16. The CDR3 sequence is 18 residues long. The CDR3 bases are TGCGCCAGCAGCCTTAAGGACGTCCTAGCGGGAGGGCCTCATACGCAGTATTTT. Translated, it gives CASSLKDVLAGGPHTQYF.

V is TRBV27 and J is TRBJ1-5, with 7 positions matching TRBD1. V trimming: 5 bases; J trimming: 0 bases; junction bases outside the gene matches: 7. The CDR3 is 16 amino acids. Germline values: CDR1 MNHEY, CDR2 SMNVEV (reference sequence). DNA for the CDR3: TGTGCCAGCAGTCCCCTGACAGGGTCTAGCAATCAGCCCCAGCATTTT. It encodes CASSPLTGSSNQPQHF.

The V call is TRBV6-1, the J call TRBJ2-7, with D maybe TRBD1 (6 bases). Trimming took 5 bases from V and 1 from J, leaving 12 bases between them. CDR1 and CDR2 from the germline V gene are MNHNS and SASEGT. There are 14 residues in the CDR3. The CDR3, as DNA: TGTGCCAGCAGTTATGAGACAGGATCCTACGAGCAGTACTTC. Protein product: CASSYETGSYEQYF.

The chain uses TRBV25-1 and TRBJ2-7; TRBD2 might be the D (6 bases). This CDR3 has 14 residues. Trimming shortened V by 7 bases and J by 3 bases, and 16 bases separated the two germline ends. Germline CDR1 is MGHDK and CDR2 is SYGVNS. Here the CDR3 DNA reads TGTGCCAGCAAAAAGGGACTCCAGGACTACGAGCAGTACTTC. As protein: CASKKGLQDYEQYF.

The chain combines TRBV5-1 with TRBJ2-7, with D perhaps TRBD2 (5 bases). Germline V gives CDR1 SGHRS, CDR2 YFSETQ. CDR3 length: 14 amino acids. The V and J ends lost 4 bases and 5 bases respectively, with 16 bases between them. Written as DNA, the CDR3 is TGCGCCAGCAGCCTACTTCGGGATCGGAACGAGCAGTACTTC. Translating it yields CASSLLRDRNEQYF.

The chain recombines TRBV6-1 with TRBJ1-2, with TRBD1 identical over 7 bases. The J segment lost 0 bases and the V segment lost 7 bases, leaving 2 bases of the junction unmatched. Per germline, CDR1 MNHNS and CDR2 SASEGT. This CDR3 is 13 amino acids long. CDR3 sequence: CASTTGSNYGYTF. DNA for the CDR3: TGTGCCAGCACGACAGGGTCTAACTATGGCTACACCTTC.

The chain carries TRBV2 and TRBJ2-3; 7 bases fit TRBD2. V lost 1 base, J lost 10 bases, and 2 bases stayed unmatched. This CDR3 is built from 12 residues. Germline CDR1 reads SNHLY; CDR2 reads FYNNEI. DNA of the CDR3: TGTGCCAGCAGTGAAGGGCTAGCGGCGCAGTATTTT. As protein: CASSEGLAAQYF.

The rearrangement joins TRBV9 to TRBJ2-1; 10 bases are shared with TRBD1. V dropped 3 bases and J dropped 5; count of bases not matched to a gene: 2. The CDR3 spans 14 residues. From germline, CDR1 is SGDLS and CDR2 YYNGEE. The CDR3 loop reads CASSAGTGDNEQFF. In DNA, the CDR3 is TGTGCCAGCAGCGCAGGGACAGGGGACAATGAGCAGTTCTTC.

V gene TRBV12-5 combines with J gene TRBJ2-7; 14 bases align to TRBD2. Germline-derived CDR1 and CDR2 are LGHNT and FRNRAP. V lost 0 bases, J lost 2 bases, and 9 bases stayed unmatched. This CDR3 comprises 19 residues. In nucleotides, the CDR3 is TGTGCTAGTGGTTTGGTCATCCTAGGGACTAGCGGGGGACCCTACGAGCAGTACTTC. Amino acid sequence: CASGLVILGTSGGPYEQYF. The full variable domain, with the rest looked up from reference TRBV12-5 and TRBJ2-7, is DARVTQTPRHKVTEMGQEVTMRCQPILGHNTVFWYRQTMMQGLELLAYFRNRAPLDDSGMPKDRFSAEMPDATLATLKIQPSEPRDSAVYFCASGLVILGTSGGPYEQYFGPGTRLTVT.